This paragraph reports one TCR beta chain. This clonotype has a handful of counts. Its recognized antigen is unknown. There are no base qualities to consult, and no much larger clone falls within one base. The germline V gene encodes CDR1 LNHNV and CDR2 YYDKDF (reference sequence). Its CDR3 holds 15 amino acids, cysteine through phenylalanine. The CDR3 DNA has 45 bases and is translated from base 1. Here V drops 0 bases and J drops 7 bases, and the junction holds 8 bases not matched to any gene. The source of the sample is a study of human T cells and chemical hapten exposure (dated by TCRdb to about 2021). The study in broad terms: For sensitization, 2% DPC in acetone was applied to a 2 cm by 2 cm area of upper inner arm skin. Peripheral blood TCR repertoire changes were tracked in vivo in alopecia patients during primary and secondary sensitization to the hapten diphenylcyclopropenone (DPC). Blood for TCR sequencing was provided by twenty-nine alopecia patients at one to four time points (pre-sensitization, 2, 6 and 24 weeks). Patch testing was done on the upper back using Finn chambers containing 0.01% DPC, and results were scored after 6 days according to International Contact Dermatitis Research Group standards. The patient cohort, mostly female, included alopecia areata with under or over 50% scalp involvement, alopecia totalis and alopecia universalis. The libraries were sequenced as a pool, and the TCR yield per sample differed mostly because of small variations in library volumes within the pool. Throughout the approximately 23-week study period, patients were also given weekly therapeutic DPC doses on the scalp. Blood was sampled from patients pre-sensitization (week 0) and at 2, 6 and about 24 weeks after DPC sensitization. The paper's findings and limits, for the study overall: No change with DPC sensitization was found in the number of TCRs above 1 in 1000 frequency, and no evidence of global repertoire structure alterations was found. Repeated subsampling changed both the strength of the expansion versus patch-test correlation and the threshold at which that correlation became significant. All patients had alopecia, a presumed autoimmune disease, so their immune response might differ from that of healthy individuals. Expanded TCRs formed significantly more large CDR3 similarity clusters than pre-sensitization or healthy control sets, consistent with antigen-driven responses. Patch test score was positively correlated with the number of PT1 expanded TCRs, with significance at thresholds 8, 16 and 32 but not at 4.

The time point label, read with the paper, signifies: patch test 2, 6 weeks after DPC sensitization. This sample's treatment or condition label indicates: therapeutic diphenylcyclopropenone sensitization with weekly scalp DPC. Blood at each patch-test visit was drawn before the patch test was applied. Patients were considered eligible if aged 18 to 70, diagnosed with alopecia and deemed suitable for DPC therapy, and patients were excluded if pregnant. Unfractionated whole blood was collected in Tempus Blood RNA tubes, and total RNA was extracted from that blood. The library was obtained by RACE. Sequencing was carried out with a NextSeq 500. Library preparation attached unique molecular identifiers to individual cDNA molecules for quantitative, reproducible TCR counting. From each blood RNA sample, both TCR alpha and TCR beta chains were sequenced. As for the authors' bioinformatics: The median number of TCRs per sample was roughly 98,000, ranging from roughly 20,000 to 700,000. The Decombinator software suite was used to annotate V, J and CDR3 in the TCR reads. Every sample was subsampled to the same number of TCRs (28,000) for the PS versus PT1 abundance plots. TCRs were defined as expanded if absent before sensitization and observed at least eight times at the 2-week time point. TCRdb reprocessed the public reads (quality trimming at Q25 with fastp, clone calling with MiXCR) and kept in-frame beta chains. Identical CDR3 protein sequences are pooled into one entry, listed with their most common genes and DNA. The V and J calls here are based on TCRdb, not the publication. Here the sample has some 45,000 distinct CDR3 sequences; more than 8.5% occur a single time. Approximately 16% of the sample is in the top ten clones.

Sequences were derived from whole blood, sampled in connection with sensitization to the hapten diphenylcyclopropenone (DPC). This receptor was identified in a woman aged 40 to 50 with alopecia areata. Some clones in this sample may be carry-over from other donors' samples. The sequence is built from TRBV15 and TRBJ1-2, with 7 central nucleotides matching TRBD1. The CDR3 amino acid sequence is: CATSRDLQGMSGYTF. Read as DNA, the sequence is TGTGCCACCAGCAGAGATTTACAGGGGATGTCTGGCTACACCTTC.